This section outlines one T cell receptor (beta chain) sequence together with its context. These data originate in a study of PD-1 blockade in classical Hodgkin lymphoma. The protocol was immunoSEQ multiplex PCR, while the TCRdb copy is restricted to in-frame clones and leaves out a portion. The sample has over 85,000 clones; around nine tenths are singletons. The CDR3 loop spans 15 amino acids. V lost 0 bases and J lost 6, with 12 bases in between. Germline CDR1 is LNHNV and CDR2 is YYDKDF (reference sequence). Documented time point: cycle 4 day 1 (C4D1), after around six weeks of nivolumab. In every patient, relapse followed autologous stem cell transplantation, while exposure to brentuximab vedotin differed.

The chain combines TRBV15 with TRBJ1-5; a possible D gene is TRBD1 (5 bases). Sample: peripheral blood mononuclear cells (PBMCs), taken before the fourth cycle of nivolumab. The TCR comes from a human donor with classical Hodgkin lymphoma. CDR3 in DNA: TGTGCCACCAGCAGAGAGGGACCGGGGGGTCAGCCCCAGCATTTT. Amino acids: CATSREGPGGQPQHF.